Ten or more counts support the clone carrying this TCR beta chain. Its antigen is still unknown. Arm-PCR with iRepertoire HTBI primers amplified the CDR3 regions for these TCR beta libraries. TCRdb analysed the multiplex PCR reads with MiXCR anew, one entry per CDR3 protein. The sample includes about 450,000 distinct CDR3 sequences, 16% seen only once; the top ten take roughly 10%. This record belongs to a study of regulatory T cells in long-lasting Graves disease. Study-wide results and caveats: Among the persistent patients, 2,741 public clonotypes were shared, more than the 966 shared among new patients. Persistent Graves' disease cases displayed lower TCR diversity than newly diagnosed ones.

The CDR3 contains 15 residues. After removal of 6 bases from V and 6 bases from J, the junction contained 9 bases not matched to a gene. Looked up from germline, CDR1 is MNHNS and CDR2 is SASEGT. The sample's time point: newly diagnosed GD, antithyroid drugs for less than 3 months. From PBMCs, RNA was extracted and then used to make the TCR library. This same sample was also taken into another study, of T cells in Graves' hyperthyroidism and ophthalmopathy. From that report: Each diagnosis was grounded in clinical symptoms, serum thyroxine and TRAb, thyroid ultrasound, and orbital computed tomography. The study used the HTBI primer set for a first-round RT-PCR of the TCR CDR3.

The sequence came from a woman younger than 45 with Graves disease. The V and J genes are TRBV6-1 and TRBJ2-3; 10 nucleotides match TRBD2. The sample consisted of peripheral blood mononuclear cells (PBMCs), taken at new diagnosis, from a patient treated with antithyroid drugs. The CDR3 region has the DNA TGTGCCAGCAGACTAGCGGGACGAGTATTGGATACGCAGTATTTT. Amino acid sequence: CASRLAGRVLDTQYF.